Listed below are T cell receptor beta chains from one sample, sequenced in a study of response to subunit inactivated influenza vaccine. TCRdb reprocessed the RT-PCR reads with MiXCR, giving one entry per CDR3 protein. The sample includes more than 150,000 distinct CDR3 sequences, about 10% seen only once; the top ten take about a third. Sequenced here: CD8+ T cells sorted from PBMCs, sampled 23 months after vaccination. The origin of the receptors is a man aged 50-75 years who received an inactivated influenza vaccine. Each CDR3 is given with its conserved first and last residue. The order of the fields is CDR3 protein, CDR3 DNA, D gene, clone size, V gene, J gene. D genes are given only for firm matches. Expanded clones get a size class; other rows say once, few or many, or leave the size out.

CASSSGTGWNNEQFF	TGTGCCAGCAGTTCCGGGACAGGGTGGAACAATGAGCAGTTCTTC	TRBD1	few	TRBV6-5	TRBJ2-1
CASSEGQREKLFF	TGTGCCAGCAGTGAGGGCCAGCGTGAAAAACTGTTTTTT	NA	few	TRBV6-1	TRBJ1-4
CASSLNPWTGELFF	TGTGCCAGCAGTTTGAACCCATGGACCGGGGAGCTGTTTTTT	NA	many	TRBV28	TRBJ2-2
CASSLVGVPTNEQFF	TGCGCCAGCAGCTTGGTAGGAGTGCCCACCAATGAGCAGTTCTTC	NA	many	TRBV5-1	TRBJ2-1
CATNTDTQYF	TGTGCCACCAACACAGATACGCAGTATTTT	NA	many	TRBV12-3/TRBV12-4	TRBJ2-3
CASSPSSGGGDEQFF	TGCGCCAGCAGCCCAAGTAGCGGGGGAGGGGATGAGCAGTTCTTC	TRBD2	few	TRBV5-1	TRBJ2-1
CASSPHLLLAGMITDTQYF	TGTGCCAGCAGCCCTCACCTCCTACTAGCGGGGATGATCACAGATACGCAGTATTTT	TRBD2	NA	TRBV9	TRBJ2-3
CASSETGVTMNTEAFF	TGTGCCAGCAGTGAAACGGGAGTCACCATGAACACTGAAGCTTTCTTT	NA	NA	TRBV6-1	TRBJ1-1
CASRVDSGRPGDEQFF	TGTGCCAGCAGGGTGGATAGCGGGAGGCCCGGGGATGAGCAGTTCTTC	TRBD2	NA	TRBV6-1	TRBJ2-1
CASSQTSGYNEQFF	TGTGCCAGCAGCCAGACTAGCGGTTACAATGAGCAGTTCTTC	TRBD2	many	TRBV4-2	TRBJ2-1
CSATDGSYEQYF	TGCAGTGCTACTGACGGGTCCTACGAGCAGTACTTC	NA	NA	TRBV20-1	TRBJ2-7
CASSLTGAEQFF	TGTGCCAGCAGCCTCACCGGGGCCGAGCAGTTCTTC	NA	NA	TRBV7-2	TRBJ2-1
CASSVSYGSGNYEQYF	TGTGCCAGCAGCGTAAGTTACGGGAGTGGAAACTACGAGCAGTACTTC	NA	few	TRBV9	TRBJ2-7
CASSEGGDGRIWGNEQFF	TGTGCCAGCAGCGAGGGCGGGGACGGGAGGATTTGGGGGAATGAGCAGTTCTTC	TRBD2	few	TRBV9	TRBJ2-1
CASSLGPGLGEKLFF	TGTGCCAGCAGCTTAGGTCCCGGGTTGGGTGAAAAACTGTTTTTT	NA	NA	TRBV7-9	TRBJ1-4
CASSFPGPINTEAFF	TGTGCCAGCAGCTTCCCGGGACCTATTAACACTGAAGCTTTCTTT	NA	NA	TRBV7-9	TRBJ1-1
CASSLPVSGSSYEQYF	TGTGCCAGCAGTTTACCTGTTAGCGGGAGCTCCTACGAGCAGTACTTC	TRBD2	NA	TRBV28	TRBJ2-7
CASSDSSDTQYF	TGTGCCAGCAGTGACAGTTCAGATACGCAGTATTTT	NA	many	TRBV25-1	TRBJ2-3
CASSQDSGGLETQYF	TGTGCCAGCAGCCAAGATAGCGGGGGCTTGGAGACCCAGTACTTC	TRBD2	few	TRBV3-1	TRBJ2-5
CASSQGLSADTQYF	TGCGCCAGCAGCCAAGGTCTATCTGCAGATACGCAGTATTTT	NA	NA	TRBV4-1	TRBJ2-3
CASSFGRNTEAFF	TGTGCCAGCAGTTTTGGCAGGAACACTGAAGCTTTCTTT	NA	many	TRBV12-3/TRBV12-4	TRBJ1-1
CASSQEPGNTDTQYF	TGTGCCAGCAGCCAAGAGCCGGGGAACACAGATACGCAGTATTTT	NA	NA	TRBV14	TRBJ2-3
CASSIQGLAHYEQYF	TGTGCCAGTAGTATTCAGGGACTAGCCCACTACGAGCAGTACTTC	TRBD2	NA	TRBV19	TRBJ2-7
CASSFGDSSYEQYF	TGCGCCAGCAGCTTCGGGGACAGTAGCTACGAGCAGTACTTC	TRBD1	many	TRBV5-1	TRBJ2-7
CASSQDNRGPYEQYF	TGTGCCAGCAGCCAAGATAACAGGGGGCCCTACGAGCAGTACTTC	TRBD1	few	TRBV4-2	TRBJ2-7
CATSDLRGYEQYF	TGTGCCACCAGTGATTTGCGCGGCTACGAGCAGTACTTC	NA	many	TRBV24-1	TRBJ2-7
CASSTNPMGDEQFF	TGTGCCAGCAGTACCAACCCTATGGGGGATGAGCAGTTCTTC	NA	NA	TRBV12-3/TRBV12-4	TRBJ2-1
CASSFEGGSNQPQHF	TGTGCCAGCAGTTTCGAGGGGGGAAGCAATCAGCCCCAGCATTTT	NA	few	TRBV28	TRBJ1-5
CASSYPDFAGNTEAFF	TGTGCCAGCAGTTACCCCGATTTTGCGGGGAACACTGAAGCTTTCTTT	NA	NA	TRBV6-2/TRBV6-3	TRBJ1-1
CASSLSWLGIQETQYF	TGTGCCAGCAGTTTGTCGTGGTTGGGCATTCAAGAGACCCAGTACTTC	NA	many	TRBV28	TRBJ2-5
CASSSQIGGGDLTDTQYF	TGCGCCAGCAGCTCCCAAATTGGAGGAGGCGACCTCACAGATACGCAGTATTTT	NA	few	TRBV5-1	TRBJ2-3
CASRPPQLGETQYF	TGTGCCAGCAGACCCCCACAGCTCGGGGAGACCCAGTACTTC	NA	few	TRBV28	TRBJ2-5
CASSLSLAGGNYNEQFF	TGTGCCAGCAGCTTGTCACTAGCGGGAGGGAATTACAATGAGCAGTTCTTC	TRBD2	few	TRBV5-5	TRBJ2-1
CASSANMGQPNEQFF	TGTGCCAGCAGCGCAAACATGGGACAGCCCAATGAGCAGTTCTTC	TRBD1	few	TRBV6-1	TRBJ2-1
CATSRSTGTNYEQYF	TGTGCCACCAGCAGGTCTACCGGGACAAACTACGAGCAGTACTTC	NA	few	TRBV15	TRBJ2-7
CASSQERNPVVF	TGCGCCAGCAGCCAAGAAAGGAACCCCGTAGTCTTC	NA	few	TRBV4-3	TRBJ1-2
CASGDDPGGGPEKETQYF	TGCGCCAGCGGGGACGACCCGGGCGGAGGACCTGAGAAAGAGACCCAGTACTTC	NA	NA	TRBV4-1	TRBJ2-5
CASSQDSGGIYNEQFF	TGCGCCAGCAGCCAAGATAGCGGGGGGATTTACAATGAGCAGTTCTTC	TRBD2	NA	TRBV4-3	TRBJ2-1
CASRWAGPMTGGYTF	TGTGCCAGCAGATGGGCGGGACCGATGACGGGGGGCTACACCTTC	NA	few	TRBV12-3/TRBV12-4	TRBJ1-2
CATSTTVPANTGELFF	TGTGCCACCAGCACAACAGTCCCCGCGAACACCGGGGAGCTGTTTTTT	NA	NA	TRBV15	TRBJ2-2
CASSQGSRGGSDTQYF	TGTGCCAGCAGCCAAGGATCGCGGGGGGGTTCAGATACGCAGTATTTT	TRBD2	few	TRBV3-1	TRBJ2-3
CSVDMNEQFF	TGCAGCGTTGATATGAATGAGCAGTTCTTC	NA	NA	TRBV29-1	TRBJ2-1
CSVRTDGTDTQYF	TGCAGCGTCCGAACGGACGGCACAGATACGCAGTATTTT	NA	few	TRBV29-1	TRBJ2-3
CSAAPKRGEYEQYF	TGCAGTGCTGCCCCCAAGCGGGGAGAGTACGAGCAGTACTTC	TRBD2	NA	TRBV20-1	TRBJ2-7
CASSYWGGSTDTQYF	TGTGCCAGCAGTTACTGGGGTGGAAGCACAGATACGCAGTATTTT	NA	many	TRBV6-2/TRBV6-3	TRBJ2-3
CASSEDEQFF	TGTGCCAGCAGCGAGGATGAGCAGTTCTTC	NA	few	TRBV28	TRBJ2-1
CASSFGQGQPQHF	TGTGCCAGCAGCTTCGGACAGGGTCAGCCCCAGCATTTT	TRBD1	many	TRBV7-9	TRBJ1-5